This passage covers 13 T cell receptor beta chains from one sample sequenced in a study of blood T cell repertoires in COVID-19. Assay: immunoSEQ multiplex PCR; the TCRdb copy retains only in-frame clones and omits some. Among roughly 300,000 clones, 88% were seen once, and the ten largest hold roughly 9%. Sequenced sample: peripheral blood. Receptors were obtained from a man aged 18 to 35 with active or convalescent COVID-19.

This rearrangement joins TRBV5-4 to TRBJ2-2, with 11 bases identical to TRBD2. The germline CDR1 and CDR2 sequences are SGHNT and YYREEE (reference sequence). This CDR3 comprises 15 residues. V was clipped by 5 bases and J by 5 bases; unmatched bases: 5. This chain's CDR3 is CASRSSGGPTGELFF. The DNA of the CDR3 is TGTGCCAGCAGATCTAGCGGGGGGCCAACCGGGGAGCTGTTTTTT.

This rearrangement joins TRBV7-9 to TRBJ1-2, with D tentatively TRBD1 (5 bases). Trimming left V 4 bases short and J 4 bases short, with 7 bases between. The CDR3 has 12 amino acids. Germline V gives CDR1 SEHNR, CDR2 FQNEAQ (reference sequence). CDR3 sequence reads: CASSSGGYGYTF. The CDR3 DNA reads TGTGCCAGCAGCTCCGGGGGCTATGGCTACACCTTC.

This clone was counted a single time. The CDR3 region is CASSLRGGLGTDTQYF. The CDR3, as DNA: TGTGCCAGCAGCCTACGGGGGGGCCTGGGCACAGATACGCAGTATTTT. The chain carries TRBV5-4 and TRBJ2-3; 8 bases line up with TRBD2. V gave up 4 bases and J gave up 1 base; unmatched junction bases: 8. The length of the CDR3 is 16 residues. Germline V gene lookup returns CDR1 SGHNT and CDR2 YYREEE (reference sequence).

The genes are TRBV19 and TRBJ1-5; D gene unclear. This CDR3 region has 15 residues. Germline CDR1 LNHDA, CDR2 SQIVND (reference sequence). Trimming removed 1 base from V and 7 bases from J, with 14 bases in between. The CDR3 spells CASSIGEGGRQPQHF. CDR3 nucleotide sequence: TGTGCCAGTAGTATAGGTGAGGGCGGTAGGCAGCCCCAGCATTTT.

The chain links TRBV12-5 to TRBJ2-1; the match to TRBD2 covers 8 bases. The ends lost 7 bases at V and 7 bases at J; junction bases unmatched: 6. The CDR3 extends over 13 amino acids. The germline gives CDR1 LGHNT, CDR2 FRNRAP. CDR3 sequence reads: CASENSGVNEQFF. For the CDR3, the DNA is TGTGCTAGTGAGAATAGCGGGGTTAATGAGCAGTTCTTC.

This clone occurred once. V and J are TRBV7-8 and TRBJ1-2; TRBD1 matches at 7 bases. The CDR3 is 15 residues long. Germline CDR1 reads SGHVS; CDR2 reads FQNEAQ. V shed 5 bases and J 3 bases; nucleotides not matched to a gene: 9. DNA for the CDR3: TGTGCCAGCAGCCCGGACAGGCTCCACGACTATGGCTACACCTTC. It yields the protein CASSPDRLHDYGYTF.

The chain employs TRBV11-2 and TRBJ2-5, with D possibly TRBD1 on 6 matching bases. The CDR3 runs to 17 residues. CDR1 is SGHAT, CDR2 FQNNGV, per germline. Trimming stripped 4 bases from V and 1 base from J, with 19 bases between. CDR3 sequence: CASSSVRDTLTQETQYF. CDR3 sequence (DNA): TGTGCCAGCAGCTCCGTACGGGACACGCTTACCCAAGAGACCCAGTACTTC.

This chain joins TRBV12-5 and TRBJ2-7; the match to TRBD1 covers 9 bases. Per the germline V gene, CDR1 is LGHNT and CDR2 is FRNRAP. The V segment lost 6 bases and the J segment 0 bases; nucleotides outside the gene matches: 6. This CDR3 contains 15 residues. CDR3 DNA: TGTGCTAGTGGCCAAGACAGGGGGAGCTCCTACGAGCAGTACTTC. Translation gives CASGQDRGSSYEQYF.

The rearrangement links TRBV12-3 or TRBV12-4 to TRBJ1-2; a weak D match, TRBD1 (6 bases). The V and J ends lost 8 bases and 2 bases respectively, with 9 bases between them. There are 12 residues in the CDR3. The DNA for the CDR3 is TGTGCCAGCCGAGACAGGAACTATGGCTACACCTTC. Encoded protein: CASRDRNYGYTF.

This clone was seen just once. CDR3 amino acids: CASSLVAGFSYEQYF. The CDR3, as DNA: TGCGCCAGCAGCTTGGTGGCGGGGTTCTCCTACGAGCAGTACTTC. V gene TRBV5-1 combines with J gene TRBJ2-7; D perhaps matches TRBD2 (6 bases). The ends were cut back, 0 bases at V and 0 bases at J, with 10 bases in the middle. The CDR3 covers 15 residues. Germline V gives CDR1 SGHRS, CDR2 YFSETQ.

The chain combines TRBV7-6 with TRBJ2-1; TRBD2 matches at 12 bases. This CDR3 spans 17 amino acids. Trimming at V came to 5 bases and at J to 8 bases, leaving 13 bases not matched to a gene. CDR1 is SGHVS and CDR2 is FNYEAQ in the germline V gene. CDR3 nucleotides: TGTGCCAGCAGCATAAAGCTAACTAGCGGGGGGTTGGATGAGCAGTTCTTC. Residues: CASSIKLTSGGLDEQFF.

The chain carries TRBV14 and TRBJ2-1; possibly TRBD2 for D (6 bases). This CDR3 is 17 amino acids long. CDR1 is SGHDN, CDR2 FVKESK, per germline. The V and J ends lost 4 bases and 4 bases respectively, with 20 bases between them. The CDR3 loop reads CASSRRDPGGPYNEQFF. The CDR3 region has the DNA TGTGCCAGCAGCCGGAGAGACCCCGGGGGACCATACAATGAGCAGTTCTTC.

The chain has TRBV5-1 and TRBJ2-1, with 11 bases that match TRBD1. The CDR3 loop spans 16 amino acids. Germline V CDR1 and CDR2: SGHRS, YFSETQ. The trim removed 3 bases at V and 5 bases at J, leaving 7 bases unmatched. The CDR3 region has the DNA TGCGCCAGCAGCTCCACCGGGACAGGGGGAAACAATGAGCAGTTCTTC. This sequence encodes CASSSTGTGGNNEQFF.